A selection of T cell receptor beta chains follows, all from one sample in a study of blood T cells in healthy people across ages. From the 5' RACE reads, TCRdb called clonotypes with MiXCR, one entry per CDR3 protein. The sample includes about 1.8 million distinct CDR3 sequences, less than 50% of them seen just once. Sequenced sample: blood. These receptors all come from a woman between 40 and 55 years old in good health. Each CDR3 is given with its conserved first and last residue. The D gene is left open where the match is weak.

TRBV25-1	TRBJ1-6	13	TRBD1	CASRATGDSPLHF
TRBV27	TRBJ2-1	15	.	CASRPLSGDAETQFF
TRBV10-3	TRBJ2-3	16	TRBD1	CAIASRTGQGADTQYF
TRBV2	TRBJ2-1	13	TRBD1	CASSDRETGEQFF
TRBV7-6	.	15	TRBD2	CASSLGGGAYYEQYF
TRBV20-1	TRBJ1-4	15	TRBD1	CSAYKQGATNEKLFF
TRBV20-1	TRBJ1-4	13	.	CSAREGLREKLFF
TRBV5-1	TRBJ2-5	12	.	CASSPVGIEQYF
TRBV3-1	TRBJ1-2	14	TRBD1	CASSQKGQGAGYTF
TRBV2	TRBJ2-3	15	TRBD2	CASSSTSGGPQTQYF
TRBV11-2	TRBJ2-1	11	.	CASSEGWEQFF
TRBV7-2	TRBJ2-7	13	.	CASSLQGGYEQYF
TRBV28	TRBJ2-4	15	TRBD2	CASKRRGEDKNIQYF
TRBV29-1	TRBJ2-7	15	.	CSVDRASSSYNEQYF
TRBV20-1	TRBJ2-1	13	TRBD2	CSAIAGGPETQFF
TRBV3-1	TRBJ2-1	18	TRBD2	CASSQDFPGLAVHNEQFF
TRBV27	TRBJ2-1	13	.	CASSPETHNEQFF
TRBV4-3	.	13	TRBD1	CASSLHRGPEQYF
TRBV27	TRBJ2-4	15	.	CASSLTPSSYNEQYF
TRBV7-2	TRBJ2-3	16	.	CASSSGDLLPTDTQYF
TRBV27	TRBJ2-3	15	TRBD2	CASSRSGGSADTQYF
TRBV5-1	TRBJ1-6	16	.	CASSFSPEGDGSPLHF
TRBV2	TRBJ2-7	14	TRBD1	CAAAVRQGAFEQYF